The TCR beta chain under discussion was sequenced for a study of blood T cell repertoires in COVID-19. The wider study: T cells, B-cell-depleted T cells, or PBMCs provided the cDNA or gDNA that served as material.

Some clones are missing from TCRdb's copy, which holds only in-frame ones; the method was immunoSEQ multiplex PCR. The sample has 130,000 or so clones, around four fifths seen once. The CDR3 sequence is 15 residues long. V was trimmed by 1 base and J by 2 bases, leaving 10 bases between them. Germline V gives CDR1 SGHVS, CDR2 FNYEAQ. The chain has TRBV7-6 and TRBJ2-3; maybe TRBD2 (6 bases). The sample was PBMCs or T cells enriched from blood (not recorded which). The clonotype was recovered from a woman in her 50s with acute COVID-19. CDR3 region: CASSLEGLLTDTQYF. The CDR3 bases are TGTGCCAGCAGCTTAGAGGGACTCCTCACAGATACGCAGTATTTT.